This paragraph reports one T cell receptor beta chain. This sample was taken from a study of esophageal squamous cell carcinoma under preoperative chemotherapy. TCRdb re-called the PCR reads through MiXCR, storing one row per CDR3 protein. The sample records some 11,000 distinct CDR3 sequences, roughly 60% being singletons. The CDR3 loop spans 16 amino acids. Germline CDR1 is MRHNA and CDR2 is SNTAGT. Stated time point: after preoperative PTX-NDP chemotherapy. The receptor's source is a human donor with esophageal squamous cell carcinoma. The donor label of this sample is uncertain. This sample was obtained from a patient given preoperative chemotherapy. This chain connects TRBV6-4 to TRBJ2-3; tentative D call: TRBD2 (7 bases). The end of the DNA aligns better with TRBJ2-7, so the J call may be wrong. CDR3 nucleotides: TGTGCCAGCGGGGGGTCCGGGGGGCGGGCCACAGATACGCAGTACTTC. Translated, it gives CASGGSGGRATDTQYF.